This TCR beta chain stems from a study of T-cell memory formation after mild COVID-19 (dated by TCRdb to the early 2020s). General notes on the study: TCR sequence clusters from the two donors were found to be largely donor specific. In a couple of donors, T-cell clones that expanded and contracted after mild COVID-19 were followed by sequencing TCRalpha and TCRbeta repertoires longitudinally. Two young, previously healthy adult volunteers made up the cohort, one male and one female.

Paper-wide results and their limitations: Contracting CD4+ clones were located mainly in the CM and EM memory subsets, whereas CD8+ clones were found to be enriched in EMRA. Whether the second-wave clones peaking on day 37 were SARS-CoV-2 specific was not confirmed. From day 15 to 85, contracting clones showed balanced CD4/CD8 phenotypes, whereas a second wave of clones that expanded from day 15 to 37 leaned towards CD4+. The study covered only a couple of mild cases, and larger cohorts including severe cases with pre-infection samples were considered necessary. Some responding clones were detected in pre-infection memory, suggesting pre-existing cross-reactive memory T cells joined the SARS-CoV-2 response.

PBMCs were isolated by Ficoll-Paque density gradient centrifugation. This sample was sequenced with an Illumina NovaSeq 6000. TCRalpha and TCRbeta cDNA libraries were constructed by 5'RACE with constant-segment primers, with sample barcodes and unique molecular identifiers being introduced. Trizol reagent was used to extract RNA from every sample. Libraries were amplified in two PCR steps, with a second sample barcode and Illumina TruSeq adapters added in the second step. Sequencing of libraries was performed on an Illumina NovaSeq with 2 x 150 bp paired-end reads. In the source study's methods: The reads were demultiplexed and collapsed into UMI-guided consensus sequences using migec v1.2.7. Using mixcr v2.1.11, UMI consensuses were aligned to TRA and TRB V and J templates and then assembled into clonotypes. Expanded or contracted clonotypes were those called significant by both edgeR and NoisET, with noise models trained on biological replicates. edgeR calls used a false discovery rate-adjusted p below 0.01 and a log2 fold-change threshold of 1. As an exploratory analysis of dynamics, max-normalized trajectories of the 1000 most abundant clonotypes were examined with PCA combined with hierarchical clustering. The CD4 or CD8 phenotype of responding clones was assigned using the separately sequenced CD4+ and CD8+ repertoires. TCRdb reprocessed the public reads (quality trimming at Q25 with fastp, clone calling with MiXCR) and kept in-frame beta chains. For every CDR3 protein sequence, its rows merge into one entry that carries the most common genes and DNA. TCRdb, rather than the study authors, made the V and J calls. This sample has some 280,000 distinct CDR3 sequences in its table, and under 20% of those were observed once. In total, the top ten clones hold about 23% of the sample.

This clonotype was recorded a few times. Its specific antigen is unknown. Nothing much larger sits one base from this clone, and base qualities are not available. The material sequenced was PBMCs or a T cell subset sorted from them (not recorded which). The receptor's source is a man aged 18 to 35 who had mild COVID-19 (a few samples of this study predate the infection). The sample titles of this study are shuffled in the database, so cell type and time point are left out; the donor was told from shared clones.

CDR3 reads: CASSPTGTGLQETQYF. The DNA is as follows: TGTGCCAGCAGCCCGACCGGGACAGGACTCCAAGAGACCCAGTACTTC. Recombination connected TRBV7-9 to TRBJ2-5, with 8 junctional bases fitting TRBD1. CDR1 and CDR2, looked up from the germline V gene (reference sequence), are SEHNR and FQNEAQ. After removal of 5 bases from V and 1 base from J, the junction retains 9 bases not matched to a gene. Reading from cysteine to phenylalanine, the CDR3 counts 16 amino acids. Just CDR3 DNA is preserved here, 48 bases in frame from base 1.